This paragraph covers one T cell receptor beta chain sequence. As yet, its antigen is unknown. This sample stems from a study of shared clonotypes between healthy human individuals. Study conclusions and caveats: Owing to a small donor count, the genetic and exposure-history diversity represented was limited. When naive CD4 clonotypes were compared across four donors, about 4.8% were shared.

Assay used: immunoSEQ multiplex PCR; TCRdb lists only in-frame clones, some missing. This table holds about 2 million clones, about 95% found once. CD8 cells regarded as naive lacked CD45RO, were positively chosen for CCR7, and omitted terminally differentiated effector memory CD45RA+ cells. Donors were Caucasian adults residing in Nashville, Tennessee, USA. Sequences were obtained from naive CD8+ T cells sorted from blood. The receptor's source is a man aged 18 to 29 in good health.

In DNA form, the CDR3 reads TGTGCCAGCAGCTCCCTTACAGGGGTAGAGGCACCCCTCCACTTT. Protein product: CASSSLTGVEAPLHF. The gene calls are TRBV7-9 and TRBJ1-6; 7 bases are a match to TRBD1. The germline gives CDR1 SEHNR, CDR2 FQNEAQ (reference sequence). V lost 4 bases, J lost 11 bases, and 11 bases stayed unmatched. There are 15 residues in the CDR3.